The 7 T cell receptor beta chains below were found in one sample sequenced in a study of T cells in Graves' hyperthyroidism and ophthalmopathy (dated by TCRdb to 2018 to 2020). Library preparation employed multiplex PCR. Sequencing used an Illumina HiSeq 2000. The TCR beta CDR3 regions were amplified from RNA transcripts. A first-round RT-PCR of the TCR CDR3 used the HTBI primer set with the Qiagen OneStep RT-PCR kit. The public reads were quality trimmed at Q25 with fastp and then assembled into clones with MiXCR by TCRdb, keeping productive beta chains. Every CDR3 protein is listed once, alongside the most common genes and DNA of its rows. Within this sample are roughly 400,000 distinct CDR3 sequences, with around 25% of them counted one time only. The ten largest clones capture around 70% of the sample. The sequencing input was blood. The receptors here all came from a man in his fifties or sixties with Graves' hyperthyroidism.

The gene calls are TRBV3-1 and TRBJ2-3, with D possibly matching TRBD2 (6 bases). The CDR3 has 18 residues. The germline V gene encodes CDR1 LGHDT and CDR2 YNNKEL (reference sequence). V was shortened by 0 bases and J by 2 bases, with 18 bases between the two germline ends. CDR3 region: CASSQDFGLAFSTDTQYF. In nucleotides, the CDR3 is TGTGCCAGCAGCCAAGACTTCGGTCTAGCGTTCTCCACAGATACGCAGTATTTT.

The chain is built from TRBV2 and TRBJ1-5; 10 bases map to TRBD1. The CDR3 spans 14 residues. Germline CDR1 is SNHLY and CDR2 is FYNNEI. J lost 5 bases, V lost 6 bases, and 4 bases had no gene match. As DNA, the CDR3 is TGTGCCAGCAGGGCGGACAGGGGGTATCAGCCCCAGCATTTT. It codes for CASRADRGYQPQHF.

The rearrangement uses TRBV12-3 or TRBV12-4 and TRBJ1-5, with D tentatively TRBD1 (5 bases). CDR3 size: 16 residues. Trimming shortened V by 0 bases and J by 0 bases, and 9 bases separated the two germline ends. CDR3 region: CASSLAGGNSNQPQHF. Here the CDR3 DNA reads TGTGCCAGCAGTTTAGCGGGGGGAAATAGCAATCAGCCCCAGCATTTT.

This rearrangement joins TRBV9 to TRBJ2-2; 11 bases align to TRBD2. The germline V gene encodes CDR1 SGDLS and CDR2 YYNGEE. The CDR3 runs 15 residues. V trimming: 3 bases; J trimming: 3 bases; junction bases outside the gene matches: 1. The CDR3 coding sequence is TGTGCCAGCAGCGGTAGCGGGAGGGACACCGGGGAGCTGTTTTTT. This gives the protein CASSGSGRDTGELFF.

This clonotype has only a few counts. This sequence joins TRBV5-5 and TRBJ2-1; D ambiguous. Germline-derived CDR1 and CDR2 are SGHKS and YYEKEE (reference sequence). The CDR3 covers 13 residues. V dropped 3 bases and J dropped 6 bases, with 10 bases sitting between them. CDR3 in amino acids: CASSSRSGNEQFF. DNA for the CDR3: TGTGCCAGCAGCTCCCGGAGTGGCAATGAGCAGTTCTTC.

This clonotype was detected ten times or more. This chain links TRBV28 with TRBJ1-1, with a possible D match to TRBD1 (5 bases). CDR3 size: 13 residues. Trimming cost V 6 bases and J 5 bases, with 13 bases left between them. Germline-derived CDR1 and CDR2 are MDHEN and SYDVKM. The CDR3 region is CASSPMGQTEAFF. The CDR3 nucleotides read TGTGCCAGCAGCCCCATGGGGCAGACTGAAGCTTTCTTT.

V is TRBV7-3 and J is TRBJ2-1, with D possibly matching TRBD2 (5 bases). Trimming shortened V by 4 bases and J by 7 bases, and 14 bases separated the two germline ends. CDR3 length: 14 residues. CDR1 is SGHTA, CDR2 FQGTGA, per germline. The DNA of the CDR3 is TGTGCCAGCAGCTCACTAGGGAGAGAAAATGAGCAGTTCTTC. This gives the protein CASSSLGRENEQFF.